A selection of T cell receptor beta chains follows, all from one sample in a study of T cell changes during pregnancy in multiple sclerosis. The repertoire was sequenced with immunoSEQ multiplex PCR; TCRdb's copy has only in-frame clones and lacks some. The sample contains under 80,000 clones, 70% to 90% of which appear only once. The sample here was peripheral blood, taken in the first trimester of pregnancy. The receptors were sampled from a female donor with multiple sclerosis, enrolled in a pregnancy study. CDR3s include the opening cysteine and the closing phenylalanine or tryptophan. Each record gives: D gene, J gene, clone size, V gene, CDR3 DNA, CDR3 protein. The D gene is left open where the match is weak. The size of a clone is reported for some rows only, either as once, few or many, or as a class for expanded clones.

TRBD1 TRBJ2-7 . TRBV28 TGTGCCAGCAGAGACCCGGGACAGGGAACCTACGAGCAGTACTTC CASRDPGQGTYEQYF
. TRBJ2-1 . TRBV4-3 TGCGCCAGCAGCCAAGGTTTGAGCTCCTACAATGAGCAGTTCTTC CASSQGLSSYNEQFF
. TRBJ1-1 once TRBV2 TGTGCCAGCGGACGGGACACATCGAACACTGAAGCTTTCTTT CASGRDTSNTEAFF
TRBD1 TRBJ1-2 . TRBV25-1 TGTGCCAGCAGTCCCACAGGGGTCCGCTATGGCTACACCTTC CASSPTGVRYGYTF
. TRBJ1-1 many TRBV7-3 TGTGCCAGCAGCTTAACCGGGGGAGACACTGAAGCTTTCTTT CASSLTGGDTEAFF
. TRBJ2-7 many TRBV28 TGTGCCAGCAGTTTACCGGGACTCGCCTACGAGCAGTACTTC CASSLPGLAYEQYF
TRBD2 TRBJ2-3 . TRBV4-1 TGCGCCAGCAGCCAAGAGCTGGCGGGAGGCCCCACAGATACGCAGTATTTT CASSQELAGGPTDTQYF
TRBD2 TRBJ2-3 . TRBV5-4 TGTGCCAGCGGCGTAGCGGGAGGGACAGATACGCAGTATTTT CASGVAGGTDTQYF
. TRBJ2-5 . TRBV30 TGTGCCTGGAGTGTACGTAGAGAGACCCAGTACTTC CAWSVRRETQYF
TRBD1 TRBJ2-2 . TRBV7-2 TGTGCCAGCAGCTTGAGGGGGCCGTACACCGGGGAGCTGTTTTTT CASSLRGPYTGELFF
. TRBJ1-5 . TRBV6-1 TGTGCCAGCAGTGTCGAGTCACATCAGCCCCAGCATTTT CASSVESHQPQHF
. TRBJ2-7 . TRBV7-2 TGTGCCAGCAGCCCCGGACGGACAACGCAGTACTTC CASSPGRTTQYF
TRBD1 TRBJ2-7 . TRBV28 TGTGCCAGCAGGACAGGGGGCGGGTACGAGCAGTACTTC CASRTGGGYEQYF
. TRBJ2-2 . TRBV11-1 TGTGCCAGCAGCTTAGACAAGGGATGGACACCCGGGGAGCTGTTTTTT CASSLDKGWTPGELFF
. TRBJ1-2 . TRBV19 TGTGCCAGTAGTATAGATCCAGGGACTAACTATGGCTACACCTTC CASSIDPGTNYGYTF
TRBD2 TRBJ2-3 once TRBV9 TGTGCCAGCAGCGTAGTCCCAGCGGGAAGGGGAGATACGCAGTATTTT CASSVVPAGRGDTQYF
. TRBJ2-7 . TRBV5-1 TGCGCCAGCAGCTTGTGGGGGCTCGTGCAGTACTTC CASSLWGLVQYF
TRBD1 TRBJ1-2 . TRBV30 TGTGCCTGGAGTGTCCGGACAGGGGGAGGCTACACCTTC CAWSVRTGGGYTF
TRBD2 TRBJ2-7 . TRBV10-3 TGTGCCATCAGCGGGACTAGCGGGAGTCAGTACTTC CAISGTSGSQYF
. TRBJ2-6 . TRBV4-3 TGCGCCAGCAGCCAAGTGACAGGCGGAAGCTCTGGGGCCAACGTCCTGACTTTC CASSQVTGGSSGANVLTF
. TRBJ1-2 . TRBV19 TGTGCCAGTAGTAACCGGGGGAGGGAGCACTATGGCTACACCTTC CASSNRGREHYGYTF
. TRBJ2-6 . TRBV4-2 TGTGCCAGCAGCCAAGATATCTCTGGGGCCAACGTCCTGACTTTC CASSQDISGANVLTF
. TRBJ2-7 few TRBV9 TGTGCCAGCAGCGTAGGCGACACTCTCTACGAGCAGTACTTC CASSVGDTLYEQYF
. TRBJ1-1 . TRBV5-1 TGCGCCAGCAGCATGGACGGACAGCAGAACACTGAAGCTTTCTTT CASSMDGQQNTEAFF